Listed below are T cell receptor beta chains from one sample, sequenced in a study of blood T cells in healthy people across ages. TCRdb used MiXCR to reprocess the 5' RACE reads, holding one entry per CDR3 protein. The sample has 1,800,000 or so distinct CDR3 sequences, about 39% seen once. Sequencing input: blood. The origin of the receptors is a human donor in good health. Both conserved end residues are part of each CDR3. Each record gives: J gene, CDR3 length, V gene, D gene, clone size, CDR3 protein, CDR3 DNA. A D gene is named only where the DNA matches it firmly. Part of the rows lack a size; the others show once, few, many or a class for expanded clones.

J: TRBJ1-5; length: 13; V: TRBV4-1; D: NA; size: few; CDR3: CASSQVGDKPQHF; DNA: TGCGCCAGCAGCCAGGTAGGGGATAAGCCCCAGCATTTT
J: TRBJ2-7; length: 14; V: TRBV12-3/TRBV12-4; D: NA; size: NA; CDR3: CASTLTRGESGQYF; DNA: TGTGCCAGCACCCTGACAAGGGGCGAATCTGGGCAGTACTTC
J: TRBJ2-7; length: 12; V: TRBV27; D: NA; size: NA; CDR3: CASSFMGTEQYF; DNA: TGTGCCAGCAGTTTTATGGGAACCGAGCAGTACTTC
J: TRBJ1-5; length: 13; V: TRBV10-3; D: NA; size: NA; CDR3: CAISESNSGPQHF; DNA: TGTGCCATCAGTGAGTCAAATTCGGGGCCCCAGCATTTT
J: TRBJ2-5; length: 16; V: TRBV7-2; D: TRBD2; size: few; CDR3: CASSRTRGGGEETQYF; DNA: TGTGCCAGCAGCCGCACTCGGGGGGGAGGGGAAGAGACCCAGTACTTC
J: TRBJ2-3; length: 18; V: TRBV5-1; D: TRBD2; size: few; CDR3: CASSLLAGETQTVDTQYF; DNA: TGCGCCAGCAGCTTGCTAGCGGGGGAGACACAAACAGTAGATACGCAGTATTTT
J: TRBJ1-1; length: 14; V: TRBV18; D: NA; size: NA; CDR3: CTSSLPFMNTEAFF; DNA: TGTACCAGCTCACTCCCTTTCATGAACACTGAAGCTTTCTTT
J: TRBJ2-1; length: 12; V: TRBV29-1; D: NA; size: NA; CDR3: CSVGWNYNEQFF; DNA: TGCAGCGTTGGTTGGAACTACAATGAGCAGTTCTTC
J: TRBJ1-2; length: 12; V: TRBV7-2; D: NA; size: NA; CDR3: CASSFDRFAYTF; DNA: TGTGCCAGCAGCTTCGACAGGTTTGCCTACACCTTC
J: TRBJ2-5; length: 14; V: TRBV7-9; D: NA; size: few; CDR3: CASSSPGAGETQYF; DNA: TGTGCCAGCAGCTCCCCAGGGGCGGGAGAGACCCAGTACTTC
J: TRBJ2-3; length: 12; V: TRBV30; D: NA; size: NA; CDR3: CAWSEVRDTQYF; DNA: TGTGCCTGGAGTGAGGTCCGAGATACGCAGTATTTT
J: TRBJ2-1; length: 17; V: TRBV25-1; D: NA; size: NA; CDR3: CASSEFGLAYSYNEQFF; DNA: TGTGCCAGCAGTGAATTCGGGCTAGCGTACTCCTACAATGAGCAGTTCTTC
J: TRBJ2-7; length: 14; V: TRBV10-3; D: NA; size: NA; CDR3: CAISESDNPYEQYF; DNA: TGTGCCATCAGTGAGTCGGACAATCCCTACGAGCAGTACTTC
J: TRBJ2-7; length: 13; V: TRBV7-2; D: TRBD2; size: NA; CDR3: CTSSLVLAGGPLF; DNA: TGTACCAGCAGCTTAGTACTAGCGGGGGGGCCTCTCTTC
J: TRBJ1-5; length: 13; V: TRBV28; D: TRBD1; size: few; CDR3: CATTGDPNQPQHF; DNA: TGTGCCACCACAGGGGACCCCAATCAGCCCCAGCATTTT
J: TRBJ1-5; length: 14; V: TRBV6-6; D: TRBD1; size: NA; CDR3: CASSDATGDQPQHF; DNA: TGTGCCAGCAGTGACGCGACAGGGGATCAGCCCCAGCATTTT
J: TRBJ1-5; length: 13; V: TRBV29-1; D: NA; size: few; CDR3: CSVVTQSNQPQHF; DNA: TGCAGCGTTGTGACCCAAAGCAATCAGCCCCAGCATTTT
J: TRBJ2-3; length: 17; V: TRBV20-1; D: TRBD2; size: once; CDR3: CSANSEGRTSVADTQYF; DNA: TGCAGTGCTAATTCCGAGGGGCGGACTAGCGTGGCAGATACGCAGTATTTT
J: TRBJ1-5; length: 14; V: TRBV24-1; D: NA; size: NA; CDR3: CATSDLRSNQPQHF; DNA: TGTGCCACCAGTGATTTGCGAAGCAATCAGCCCCAGCATTTT
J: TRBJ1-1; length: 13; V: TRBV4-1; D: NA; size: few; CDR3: CASSQAPGVEAFF; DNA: TGCGCCAGCAGCCAAGCTCCAGGTGTGGAAGCTTTCTTT
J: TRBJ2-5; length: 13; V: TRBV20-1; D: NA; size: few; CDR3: CSAHDWFGETQYF; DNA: TGCAGTGCCCACGATTGGTTCGGAGAGACCCAGTACTTC
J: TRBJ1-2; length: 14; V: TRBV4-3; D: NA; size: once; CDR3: CASSPSAGPDGYTF; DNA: TGCGCCAGCAGCCCGAGCGCAGGGCCGGATGGCTACACCTTC
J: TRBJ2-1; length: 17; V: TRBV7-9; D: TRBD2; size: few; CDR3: CASSSGTSGWKNNEQFF; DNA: TGTGCCAGCAGCTCCGGGACTAGCGGTTGGAAAAACAATGAGCAGTTCTTC
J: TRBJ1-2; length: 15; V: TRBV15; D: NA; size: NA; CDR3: CATSRDGGRLYGYTF; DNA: TGTGCCACCAGCAGAGATGGGGGTCGCCTCTATGGCTACACCTTC
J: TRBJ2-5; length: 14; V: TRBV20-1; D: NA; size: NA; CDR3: CSARPHGVRETQYF; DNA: TGCAGTGCTAGGCCCCACGGGGTGAGGGAGACCCAGTACTTC
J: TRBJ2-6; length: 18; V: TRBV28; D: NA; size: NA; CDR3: CASSRAGVSLSGANVLTF; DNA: TGTGCCAGCAGCCGGGCAGGGGTCTCACTCTCTGGGGCCAACGTCCTGACTTTC
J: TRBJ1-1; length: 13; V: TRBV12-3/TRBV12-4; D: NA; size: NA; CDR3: CASRASRYAEAFF; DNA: TGTGCCAGCAGAGCCTCGCGTTACGCTGAAGCTTTCTTT
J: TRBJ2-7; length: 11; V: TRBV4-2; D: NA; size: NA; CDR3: CASSQGRQQYF; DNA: TGTGCCAGCAGCCAAGGGCGGCAGCAGTACTTC
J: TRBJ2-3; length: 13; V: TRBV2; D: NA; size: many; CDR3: CASSEVKADTQYF; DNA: TGTGCCAGCAGTGAAGTTAAGGCAGATACGCAGTATTTT
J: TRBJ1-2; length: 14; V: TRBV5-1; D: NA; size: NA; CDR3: CASNDRMGSYGYTF; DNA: TGCGCCAGCAACGACAGGATGGGTAGCTATGGCTACACCTTC
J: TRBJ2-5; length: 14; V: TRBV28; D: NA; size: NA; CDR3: CASRFPGQKETQYF; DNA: TGTGCCAGCAGATTCCCGGGACAAAAAGAGACCCAGTACTTC
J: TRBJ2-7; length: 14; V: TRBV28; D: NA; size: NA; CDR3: CASSSPGDTYEQYF; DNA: TGTGCCAGCAGTTCCCCCGGGGATACCTACGAGCAGTACTTC
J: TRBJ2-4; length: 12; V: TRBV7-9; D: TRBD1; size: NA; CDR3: CASSLDRGGVYF; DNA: TGTGCCAGCAGCTTGGACAGGGGAGGGGTGTACTTC
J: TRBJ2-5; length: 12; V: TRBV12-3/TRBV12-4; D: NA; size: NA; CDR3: CASRAGHETQYF; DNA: TGTGCCAGCAGGGCGGGGCATGAGACCCAGTACTTC
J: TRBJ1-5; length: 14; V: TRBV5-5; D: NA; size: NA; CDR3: CASSLGRATQPQHF; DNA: TGTGCCAGCAGCTTGGGCAGGGCTACTCAGCCCCAGCATTTT
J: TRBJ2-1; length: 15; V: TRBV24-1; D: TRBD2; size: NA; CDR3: CATSRLAGLSNEQFF; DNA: TGTGCCACCAGCCGACTAGCGGGGCTTAGTAATGAGCAGTTCTTC
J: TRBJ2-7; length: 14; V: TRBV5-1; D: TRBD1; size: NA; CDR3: CASSGDRDAYEQYF; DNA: TGCGCCAGCAGCGGCGACAGGGATGCCTACGAGCAGTACTTC
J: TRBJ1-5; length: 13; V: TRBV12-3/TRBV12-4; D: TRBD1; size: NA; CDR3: CASGTGGVQPQHF; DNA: TGTGCCAGCGGAACAGGGGGCGTTCAGCCCCAGCATTTT
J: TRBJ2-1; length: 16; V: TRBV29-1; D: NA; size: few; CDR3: CSVDPLGGGSYNEQFF; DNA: TGCAGCGTTGACCCCCTGGGGGGCGGGTCCTACAATGAGCAGTTCTTC
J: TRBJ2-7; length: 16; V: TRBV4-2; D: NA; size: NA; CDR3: CASSQDAAGNAYEQYF; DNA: TGTGCCAGCAGCCAAGATGCGGCAGGGAATGCCTACGAGCAGTACTTC
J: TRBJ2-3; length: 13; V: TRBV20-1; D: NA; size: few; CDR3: CSARLHLADTQYF; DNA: TGCAGTGCTAGGCTCCATCTAGCAGATACGCAGTATTTT
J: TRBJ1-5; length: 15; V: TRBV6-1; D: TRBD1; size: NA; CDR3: CASSRLGTANQPQHF; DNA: TGTGCCAGCAGCCGCCTAGGGACAGCCAATCAGCCCCAGCATTTT
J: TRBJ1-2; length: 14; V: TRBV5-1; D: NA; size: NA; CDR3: CASRQTGTNYGYTF; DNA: TGCGCCAGCAGGCAAACCGGGACCAACTATGGCTACACCTTC
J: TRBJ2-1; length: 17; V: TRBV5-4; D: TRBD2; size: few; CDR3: CASSLLGLAGEYNEQFF; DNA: TGTGCCAGCAGCTTGTTAGGACTAGCGGGGGAATACAATGAGCAGTTCTTC
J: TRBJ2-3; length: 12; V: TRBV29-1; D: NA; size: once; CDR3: CSVDAQGYTRYF; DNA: TGCAGCGTTGATGCGCAGGGGTATACGCGGTATTTT
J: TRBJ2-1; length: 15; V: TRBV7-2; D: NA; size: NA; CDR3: CASSLDPGQATEQFF; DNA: TGTGCCAGCAGCTTAGATCCTGGGCAGGCAACCGAGCAGTTCTTC
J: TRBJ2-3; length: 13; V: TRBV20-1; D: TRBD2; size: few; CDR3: CSASSGHTDTQYF; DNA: TGCAGTGCTAGTAGCGGGCACACAGATACGCAGTATTTT
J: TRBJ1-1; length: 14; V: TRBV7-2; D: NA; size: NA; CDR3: CASSLVVPYTEAFF; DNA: TGTGCCAGCAGCTTAGTAGTTCCCTACACTGAAGCTTTCTTT
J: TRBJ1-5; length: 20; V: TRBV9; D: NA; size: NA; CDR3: CASSVWEEVRRVRRNQPQHF; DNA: TGTGCCAGCAGCGTATGGGAGGAGGTTCGAAGGGTCCGGAGGAATCAGCCCCAGCATTTT
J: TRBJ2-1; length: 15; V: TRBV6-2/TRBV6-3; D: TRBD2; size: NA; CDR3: CASTRLADTYNEQFF; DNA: TGTGCCAGCACTCGACTAGCGGATACCTACAATGAGCAGTTCTTC
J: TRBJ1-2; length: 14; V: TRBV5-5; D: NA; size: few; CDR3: CASSLSDGRDGYTF; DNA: TGTGCCAGCAGCTTGAGCGACGGGAGGGACGGCTACACCTTC
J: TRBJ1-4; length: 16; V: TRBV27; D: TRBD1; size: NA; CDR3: CASSPGGQLSYEKLFF; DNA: TGTGCCAGCAGTCCCGGGGGACAGCTTTCATATGAAAAACTGTTTTTT
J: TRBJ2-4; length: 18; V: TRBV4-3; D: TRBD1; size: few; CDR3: CASSQDFQGEGKRDIQYF; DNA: TGCGCCAGCAGCCAAGATTTCCAGGGGGAAGGTAAAAGGGACATTCAGTACTTC
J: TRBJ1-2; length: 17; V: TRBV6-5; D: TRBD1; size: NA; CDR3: CASSSETGGAPNYGYTF; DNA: TGTGCCAGCAGTTCTGAGACAGGGGGCGCCCCTAACTATGGCTACACCTTC
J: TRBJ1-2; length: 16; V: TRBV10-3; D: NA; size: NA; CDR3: CAISVAAALSNYGYTF; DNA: TGTGCCATCAGTGTGGCTGCGGCCCTCTCTAACTATGGCTACACCTTC
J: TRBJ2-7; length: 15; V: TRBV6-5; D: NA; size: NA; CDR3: CASSYKGGLYSEQYF; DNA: TGTGCCAGCAGTTACAAGGGTGGGCTGTACAGTGAGCAGTACTTC
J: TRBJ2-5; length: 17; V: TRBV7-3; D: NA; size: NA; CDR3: CASSQESGGVGRGIQYF; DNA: TGTGCCAGCAGCCAGGAATCCGGCGGGGTGGGCCGAGGGATCCAGTACTTC
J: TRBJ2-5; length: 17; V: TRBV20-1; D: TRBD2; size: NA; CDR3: CSAPLRGGDFGQETQYF; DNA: TGCAGTGCCCCCCTCCGCGGGGGGGATTTTGGGCAAGAGACCCAGTACTTC
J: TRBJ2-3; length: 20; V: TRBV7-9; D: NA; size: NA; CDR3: CASSSLTLISGHLPTDTQYF; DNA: TGTGCCAGCAGCTCCCTTACCTTGATCTCGGGACACCTCCCCACAGATACGCAGTATTTT
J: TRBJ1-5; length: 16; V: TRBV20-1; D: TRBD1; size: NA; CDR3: CSARDRGPSYSQPQHF; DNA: TGCAGTGCTAGGGACAGGGGACCGTCGTATAGTCAGCCCCAGCATTTT